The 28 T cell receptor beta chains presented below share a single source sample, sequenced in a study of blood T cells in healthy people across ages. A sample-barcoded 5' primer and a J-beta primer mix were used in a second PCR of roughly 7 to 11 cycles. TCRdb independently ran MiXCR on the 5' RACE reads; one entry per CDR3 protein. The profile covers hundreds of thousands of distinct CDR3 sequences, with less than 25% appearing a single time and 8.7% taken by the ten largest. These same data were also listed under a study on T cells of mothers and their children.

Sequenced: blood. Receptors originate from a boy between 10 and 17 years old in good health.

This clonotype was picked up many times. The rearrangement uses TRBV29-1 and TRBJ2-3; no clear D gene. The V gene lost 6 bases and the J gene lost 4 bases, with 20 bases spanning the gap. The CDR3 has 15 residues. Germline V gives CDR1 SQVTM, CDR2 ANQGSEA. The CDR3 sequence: CSVEARASGADTQYF. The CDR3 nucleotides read TGCAGCGTCGAGGCTCGGGCCTCTGGAGCAGATACGCAGTATTTT.

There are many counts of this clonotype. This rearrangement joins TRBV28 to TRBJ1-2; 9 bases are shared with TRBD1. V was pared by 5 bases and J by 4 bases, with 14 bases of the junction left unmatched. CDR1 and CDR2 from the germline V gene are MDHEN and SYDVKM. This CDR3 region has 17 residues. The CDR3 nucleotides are TGTGCCAGCAGTCCGCCATATTACAGGGGGCATGGCTATGGCTACACCTTC. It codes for CASSPPYYRGHGYGYTF.

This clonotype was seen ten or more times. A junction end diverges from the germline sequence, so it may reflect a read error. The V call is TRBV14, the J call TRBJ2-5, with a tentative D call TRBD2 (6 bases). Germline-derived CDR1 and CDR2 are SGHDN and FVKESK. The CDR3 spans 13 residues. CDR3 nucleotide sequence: TGCGCCAGCAGCCAAGAGGCGGGGGAGACCCAGTACTTC. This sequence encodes CASSQEAGETQYF.

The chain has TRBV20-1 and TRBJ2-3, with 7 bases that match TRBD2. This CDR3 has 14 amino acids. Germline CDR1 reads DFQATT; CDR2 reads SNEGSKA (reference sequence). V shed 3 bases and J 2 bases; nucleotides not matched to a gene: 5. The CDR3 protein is CSARPSGNTDTQYF. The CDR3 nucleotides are TGCAGTGCTAGGCCTAGCGGTAACACAGATACGCAGTATTTT.

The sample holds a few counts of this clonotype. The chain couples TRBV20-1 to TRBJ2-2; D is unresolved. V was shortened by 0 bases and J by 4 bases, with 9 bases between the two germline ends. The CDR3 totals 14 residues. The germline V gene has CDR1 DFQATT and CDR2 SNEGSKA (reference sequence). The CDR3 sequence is CSARDKTFTGELFF. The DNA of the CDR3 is TGCAGTGCTAGAGATAAGACTTTCACCGGGGAGCTGTTTTTT.

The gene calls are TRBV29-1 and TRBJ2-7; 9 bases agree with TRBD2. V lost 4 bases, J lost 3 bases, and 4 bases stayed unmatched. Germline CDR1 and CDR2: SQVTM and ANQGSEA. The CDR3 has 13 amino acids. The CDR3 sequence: CSVGGSGGYEQYF. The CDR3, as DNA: TGCAGCGTTGGGGGTAGCGGGGGCTACGAGCAGTACTTC.

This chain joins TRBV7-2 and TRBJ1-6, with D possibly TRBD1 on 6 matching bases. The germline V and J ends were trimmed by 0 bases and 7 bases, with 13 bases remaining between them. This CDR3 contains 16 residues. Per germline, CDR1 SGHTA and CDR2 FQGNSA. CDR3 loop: CASSLASDRRNSPLHF. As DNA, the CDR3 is TGTGCCAGCAGCTTAGCGAGTGACAGGAGGAATTCACCCCTCCACTTT.

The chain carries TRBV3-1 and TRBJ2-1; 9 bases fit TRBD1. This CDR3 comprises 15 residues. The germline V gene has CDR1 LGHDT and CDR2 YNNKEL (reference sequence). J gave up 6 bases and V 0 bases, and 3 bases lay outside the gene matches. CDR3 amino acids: CASSQDRGQGNEQFF. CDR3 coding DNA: TGTGCCAGCAGCCAAGATAGGGGACAGGGCAATGAGCAGTTCTTC.

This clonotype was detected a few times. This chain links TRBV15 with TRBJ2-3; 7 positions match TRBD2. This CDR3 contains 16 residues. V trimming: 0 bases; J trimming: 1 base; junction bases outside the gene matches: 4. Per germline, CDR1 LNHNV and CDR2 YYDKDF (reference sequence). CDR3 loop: CATSREGLDGTDTQYF. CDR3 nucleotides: TGTGCCACCAGCAGAGAAGGACTAGACGGCACAGATACGCAGTATTTT.

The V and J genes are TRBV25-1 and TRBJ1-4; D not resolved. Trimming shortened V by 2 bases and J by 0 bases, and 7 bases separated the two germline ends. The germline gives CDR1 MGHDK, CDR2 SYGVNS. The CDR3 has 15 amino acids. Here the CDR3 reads CASSEGQTTNEKLFF. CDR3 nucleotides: TGTGCCAGCAGTGAAGGGCAGACAACTAATGAAAAACTGTTTTTT.

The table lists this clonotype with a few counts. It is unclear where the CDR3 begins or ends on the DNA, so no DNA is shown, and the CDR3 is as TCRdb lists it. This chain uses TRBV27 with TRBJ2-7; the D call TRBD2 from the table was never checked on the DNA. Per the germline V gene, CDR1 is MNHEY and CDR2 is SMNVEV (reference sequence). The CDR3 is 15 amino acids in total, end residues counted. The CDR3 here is CASSLFFGPGYEQYF.

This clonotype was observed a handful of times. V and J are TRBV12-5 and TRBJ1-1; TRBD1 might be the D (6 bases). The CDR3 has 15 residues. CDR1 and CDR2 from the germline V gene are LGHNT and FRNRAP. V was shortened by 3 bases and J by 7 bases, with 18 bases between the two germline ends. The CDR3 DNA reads TGTGCTAGTGGTTTATTTGCCGGGGGCCCTAATGAAGCTTTCTTT. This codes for CASGLFAGGPNEAFF.

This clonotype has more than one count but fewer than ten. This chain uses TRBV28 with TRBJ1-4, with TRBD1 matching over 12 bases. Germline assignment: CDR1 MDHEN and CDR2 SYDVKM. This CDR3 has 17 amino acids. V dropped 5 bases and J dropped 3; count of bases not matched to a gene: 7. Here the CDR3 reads CASSRDRGPVSNEKLFF. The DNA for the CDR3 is TGTGCCAGCAGTCGGGACAGGGGGCCCGTTTCTAATGAAAAACTGTTTTTT.

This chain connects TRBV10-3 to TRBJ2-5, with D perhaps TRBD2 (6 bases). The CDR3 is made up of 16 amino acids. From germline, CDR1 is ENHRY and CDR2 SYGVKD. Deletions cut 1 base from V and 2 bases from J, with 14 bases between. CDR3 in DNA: TGTGCCATCAGTGAGTTAGGCTTTCGGGGGCAAGAGACCCAGTACTTC. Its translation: CAISELGFRGQETQYF.

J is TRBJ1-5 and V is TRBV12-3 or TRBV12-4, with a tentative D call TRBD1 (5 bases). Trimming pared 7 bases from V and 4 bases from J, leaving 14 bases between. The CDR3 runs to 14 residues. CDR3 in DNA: TGTGCCAGCACCACGGACAACTGGAATCAGCCCCAGCATTTT. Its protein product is CASTTDNWNQPQHF.

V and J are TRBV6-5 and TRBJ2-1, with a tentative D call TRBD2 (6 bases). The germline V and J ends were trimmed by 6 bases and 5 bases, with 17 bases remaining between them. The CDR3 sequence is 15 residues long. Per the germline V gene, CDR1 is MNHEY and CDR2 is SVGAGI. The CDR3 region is CASRPPLGGDNEQFF. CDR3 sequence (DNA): TGTGCCAGCAGGCCCCCTCTGGGAGGAGACAATGAGCAGTTCTTC.

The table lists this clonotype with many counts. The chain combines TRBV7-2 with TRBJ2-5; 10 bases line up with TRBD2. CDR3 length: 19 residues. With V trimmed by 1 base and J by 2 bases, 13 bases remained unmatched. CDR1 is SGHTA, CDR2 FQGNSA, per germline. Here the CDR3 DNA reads TGTGCCAGCAGCTTAGTCTTCGGGCTAGCGGGGGACTTTCAAGAGACCCAGTACTTC. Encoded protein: CASSLVFGLAGDFQETQYF. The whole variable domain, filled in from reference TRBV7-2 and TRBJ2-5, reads GAGVSQSPSNKVTEKGKDVELRCDPISGHTALYWYRQSLGQGLEFLIYFQGNSAPDKSGLPSDRFSAERTGGSVSTLTIQRTQQEDSAVYLCASSLVFGLAGDFQETQYFGPGTRLLVL.

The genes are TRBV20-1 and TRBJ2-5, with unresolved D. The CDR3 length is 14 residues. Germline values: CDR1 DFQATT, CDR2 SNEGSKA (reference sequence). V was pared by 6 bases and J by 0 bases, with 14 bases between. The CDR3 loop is CSARKTRHQETQYF. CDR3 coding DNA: TGCAGTGCCCGAAAAACAAGACACCAAGAGACCCAGTACTTC.

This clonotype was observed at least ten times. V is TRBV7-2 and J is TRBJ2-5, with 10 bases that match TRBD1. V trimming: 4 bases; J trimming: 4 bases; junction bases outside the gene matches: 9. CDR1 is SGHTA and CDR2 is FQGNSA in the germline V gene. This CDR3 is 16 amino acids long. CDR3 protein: CASSSQRDRGLETQYF. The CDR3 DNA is TGTGCCAGCAGCTCCCAGCGGGACAGGGGACTAGAGACCCAGTACTTC. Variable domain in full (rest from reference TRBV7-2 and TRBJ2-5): GAGVSQSPSNKVTEKGKDVELRCDPISGHTALYWYRQSLGQGLEFLIYFQGNSAPDKSGLPSDRFSAERTGGSVSTLTIQRTQQEDSAVYLCASSSQRDRGLETQYFGPGTRLLVL.

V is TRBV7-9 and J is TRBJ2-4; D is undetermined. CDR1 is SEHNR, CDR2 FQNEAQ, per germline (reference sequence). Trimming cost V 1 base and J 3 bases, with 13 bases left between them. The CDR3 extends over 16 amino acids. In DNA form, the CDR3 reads TGTGCCAGCAGCTTAGAAGGTAGCCTAGTCAAAAACATTCAGTACTTC. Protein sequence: CASSLEGSLVKNIQYF.

This chain's CDR3 is CASSYSTDGYTF. Written as DNA, the CDR3 is TGTGCCAGCAGTTACTCGACCGATGGCTACACCTTC. The genes are TRBV6-2 or TRBV6-3 and TRBJ1-2; D call uncertain. CDR3 size: 12 residues. Per the germline V gene, CDR1 is MNHEY and CDR2 is SVGEGT. Trimming shortened V by 0 bases and J by 6 bases, and 5 bases separated the two germline ends.

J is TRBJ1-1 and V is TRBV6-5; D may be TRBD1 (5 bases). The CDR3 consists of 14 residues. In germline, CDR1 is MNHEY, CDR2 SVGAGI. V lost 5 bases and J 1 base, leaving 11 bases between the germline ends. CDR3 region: CASSATTGNTEAFF. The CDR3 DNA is TGTGCCAGCAGTGCCACCACAGGGAACACTGAAGCTTTCTTT.

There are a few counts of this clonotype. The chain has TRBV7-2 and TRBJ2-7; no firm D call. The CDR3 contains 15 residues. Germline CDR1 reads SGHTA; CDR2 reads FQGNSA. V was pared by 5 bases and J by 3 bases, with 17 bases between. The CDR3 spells CASSTSHRAFYEQYF. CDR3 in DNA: TGTGCCAGCAGCACCTCCCACCGGGCCTTCTACGAGCAGTACTTC.

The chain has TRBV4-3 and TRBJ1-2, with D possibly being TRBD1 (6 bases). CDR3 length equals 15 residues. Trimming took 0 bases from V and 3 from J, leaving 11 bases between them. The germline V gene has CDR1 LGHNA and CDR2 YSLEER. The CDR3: CASSQEIAGDYGYTF. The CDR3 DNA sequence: TGCGCCAGCAGCCAAGAGATAGCAGGGGACTATGGCTACACCTTC.

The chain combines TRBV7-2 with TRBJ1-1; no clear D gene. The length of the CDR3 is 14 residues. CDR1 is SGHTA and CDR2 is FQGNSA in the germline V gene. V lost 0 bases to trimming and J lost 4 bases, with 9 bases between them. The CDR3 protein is CASSLAEGITEAFF. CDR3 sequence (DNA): TGTGCCAGCAGCTTAGCGGAGGGCATCACTGAAGCTTTCTTT.

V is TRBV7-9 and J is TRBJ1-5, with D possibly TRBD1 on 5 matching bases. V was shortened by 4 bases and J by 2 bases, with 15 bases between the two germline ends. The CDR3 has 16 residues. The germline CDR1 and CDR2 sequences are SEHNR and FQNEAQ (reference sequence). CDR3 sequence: CASSSSGGEGNQPQHF. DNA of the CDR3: TGTGCCAGCAGCTCCTCGGGAGGGGAGGGCAATCAGCCCCAGCATTTT.

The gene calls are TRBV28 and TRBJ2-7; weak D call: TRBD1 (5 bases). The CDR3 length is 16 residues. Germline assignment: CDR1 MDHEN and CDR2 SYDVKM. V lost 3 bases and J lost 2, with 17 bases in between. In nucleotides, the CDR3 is TGTGCCAGCAGTTTTTCCCCTCAGGGAAGACCCTACGAGCAGTACTTC. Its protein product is CASSFSPQGRPYEQYF.

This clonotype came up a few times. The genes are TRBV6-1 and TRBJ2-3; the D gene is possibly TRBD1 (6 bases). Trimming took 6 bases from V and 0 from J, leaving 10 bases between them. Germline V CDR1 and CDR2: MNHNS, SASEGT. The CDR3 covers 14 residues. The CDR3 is CASRYTGSTDTQYF. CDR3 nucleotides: TGTGCCAGCAGGTATACAGGGAGCACAGATACGCAGTATTTT.